The 20 T cell receptor beta chains presented below share a single source sample, sequenced in a study of blood T cell repertoires in COVID-19. Libraries were prepared by immunoSEQ multiplex PCR; TCRdb keeps only in-frame clonotypes and omits some of them. The sample comprises approximately 110,000 clones, 71% of which are singletons, and under 1% rests with the top ten. Sequenced material: peripheral blood. The receptor source for this set is a human donor with acute or convalescent COVID-19. The donor label of this sample is uncertain.

With regard to this clone: Other DNA sequences of this sample code for an identical CDR3. The gene calls are TRBV3-1 (or the pseudogene TRBV3-2) and TRBJ2-5; 13 bases are a match to TRBD2. Germline-derived CDR1 and CDR2 are LGHDT and YNNKEL (reference sequence). With 1 base clipped from V and 2 bases from J, the junction kept 1 base outside the gene matches. This CDR3 comprises 16 residues. The CDR3 nucleotides read TGTGCCAGCAGCCAAGTACTAGCGGGGGGGCAAGAGACCCAGTACTTC. It is translated as CASSQVLAGGQETQYF.

The V and J genes are TRBV7-9 and TRBJ1-4; 7 bases match TRBD1. J gave up 8 bases and V 3 bases, and 6 bases lay outside the gene matches. CDR3 size: 14 residues. Germline loops: CDR1 SEHNR, CDR2 FQNEAQ (reference sequence). CDR3 sequence: CASSFSTGPEKLFF. DNA for the CDR3: TGTGCCAGCAGCTTTTCGACAGGGCCGGAAAAACTGTTTTTT.

The chain carries TRBV27 and TRBJ2-3; D possibly corresponds to TRBD2 (5 bases). With 5 bases removed from V and 2 bases from J, the gap between germline ends came to 14 bases. Germline loops: CDR1 MNHEY, CDR2 SMNVEV (reference sequence). This CDR3 has 15 amino acids. The CDR3: CASSPRRALTDTQYF. In DNA, the CDR3 is TGTGCCAGCAGTCCCCGGCGGGCGCTCACAGATACGCAGTATTTT.

This clone was seen only once. This chain links TRBV7-9 with TRBJ1-1; TRBD1 agrees at 7 bases. This CDR3 has 14 amino acids. The junction had 9 bases not matched to a gene; V was cut back by 9 bases and J by 2 bases. CDR1 and CDR2 from the germline V gene are SEHNR and FQNEAQ (reference sequence). CDR3 coding DNA: TGTGCCAGTATTCCTCGGACAGGCAACACTGAAGCTTTCTTT. Residues: CASIPRTGNTEAFF. Full variable domain (missing parts from reference TRBV7-9 and TRBJ1-1): DTGVSQNPRHKITKRGQNVTFRCDPISEHNRLYWYRQTLGQGPEFLTYFQNEAQLEKSRLLSDRFSAERPKGSFSTLEIQRTEQGDSAMYLCASIPRTGNTEAFFGQGTRLTVV.

This chain links TRBV11-2 with TRBJ2-5; 10 nucleotides agree with TRBD1. V trimming: 5 bases; J trimming: 5 bases; junction bases outside the gene matches: 11. This CDR3 has 16 residues. Germline V gene lookup returns CDR1 SGHAT and CDR2 FQNNGV. This CDR3 is CASSPWDRGLRETQYF. The CDR3 DNA is TGTGCCAGCAGCCCCTGGGACAGGGGACTCCGGGAGACCCAGTACTTC.

The chain recombines TRBV11-1 with TRBJ2-7; unclear D gene. The CDR3 has 14 residues. V lost 2 bases to trimming and J lost 0 bases, with 8 bases between them. Germline CDR1 reads SGHAT; CDR2 reads FQDESV (reference sequence). CDR3 bases: TGTGCCAGCAGCTTACAACAGAGCTCCTACGAGCAGTACTTC. Translating it yields CASSLQQSSYEQYF.

As to this clone: This same CDR3 is encoded by further DNA sequences in the sample. This chain connects TRBV18 to TRBJ2-7, with 9 bases aligning to TRBD1. The germline CDR1 and CDR2 sequences are KGHSH and LQKENI. The CDR3 has 15 residues. The V gene end was trimmed by 3 bases and the J gene end by 3 bases; junction bases not matched to a gene: 6. The CDR3 coding sequence is TGTGCCAGCTCACCGGGACAGGGACTCTACTACGAGCAGTACTTC. It yields the protein CASSPGQGLYYEQYF.

The chain couples TRBV18 to TRBJ2-5; 7 positions agree with TRBD1. Trimming at V came to 2 bases and at J to 1 base, leaving 4 bases not matched to a gene. The germline CDR1 and CDR2 sequences are KGHSH and LQKENI. This CDR3 contains 15 residues. CDR3 sequence reads: CASSPSTGLQETQYF. The DNA of the CDR3 is TGTGCCAGCTCACCATCGACAGGGCTCCAAGAGACCCAGTACTTC. Looking up the rest from reference TRBV18 and TRBJ2-5 gives the full variable domain: NAGVMQNPRHLVRRRGQEARLRCSPMKGHSHVYWYRQLPEEGLKFMVYLQKENIIDESGMPKERFSAEFPKEGPSILRIQQVVRGDSAAYFCASSPSTGLQETQYFGPGTRLLVL.

The V gene is TRBV12-5, the J gene TRBJ2-1, with D possibly being TRBD1 (6 bases). The V gene's germline CDR1 is LGHNT and CDR2 FRNRAP. The CDR3 length is 16 residues. Trimming took 1 base from V and 2 from J, leaving 12 bases between them. The CDR3 region has the DNA TGTGCTAGTGGTTTGGACCCTCGGACAGCCTACAATGAGCAGTTCTTC. Translated: CASGLDPRTAYNEQFF.

The genes are TRBV4-1 and TRBJ1-2; TRBD1 matches 8 bases. Losses at the gene ends were 4 bases for V and 4 bases for J; bases not matched to a gene: 8. Germline CDR1 reads MGHRA; CDR2 reads YSYEKL. CDR3 length equals 15 residues. In DNA, the CDR3 is TGCGCCAGCAGCCCTACCCAGGGGGCCGGCTATGGCTACACCTTC. Protein product: CASSPTQGAGYGYTF.

The rearrangement joins TRBV29-1 to TRBJ2-5; TRBD1 agrees at 7 bases. This CDR3 is built from 14 residues. From germline, CDR1 is SQVTM and CDR2 ANQGSEA. V lost 5 bases, J lost 5 bases, and 11 bases stayed unmatched. This CDR3 is CSVTPEQGWETQYF. The CDR3 DNA is TGCAGCGTTACTCCAGAACAGGGGTGGGAGACCCAGTACTTC.

The chain has TRBV10-3 and TRBJ1-2; TRBD1 agrees at 11 bases. The CDR3 covers 12 residues. CDR1 is ENHRY, CDR2 SYGVKD, per germline. J lost 8 bases, V lost 6 bases, and 2 bases had no gene match. The CDR3 nucleotides are TGTGCCATCAGGGGACAGGGGGAAGGCTACACCTTC. Encoded protein: CAIRGQGEGYTF.

V is TRBV7-9 and J is TRBJ1-2; 8 bases are a match to TRBD1. Germline values: CDR1 SEHNR, CDR2 FQNEAQ (reference sequence). CDR3 length: 13 amino acids. With V trimmed by 7 bases and J by 4 bases, 5 bases remained unmatched. CDR3 sequence (DNA): TGTGCCAGCACCAAAGACAGGGGCTATGGCTACACCTTC. Encoded protein: CASTKDRGYGYTF.

This clone was seen at least ten times. The chain joins TRBV5-4 to TRBJ1-6; 11 nucleotides align to TRBD1. The CDR3 totals 17 residues. Germline CDR1 SGHNT, CDR2 YYREEE (reference sequence). V trimming: 4 bases; J trimming: 4 bases; junction bases outside the gene matches: 7. DNA for the CDR3: TGTGCCAGCAGCCCTGGACAGGGGGCCCAGTATAATTCACCCCTCCACTTT. This encodes CASSPGQGAQYNSPLHF. Looking up the rest from reference TRBV5-4 and TRBJ1-6 gives the full variable domain: ETGVTQSPTHLIKTRGQQVTLRCSSQSGHNTVSWYQQALGQGPQFIFQYYREEENGRGNFPPRFSGLQFPNYSSELNVNALELDDSALYLCASSPGQGAQYNSPLHFGNGTRLTVT.

The chain employs TRBV4-1 and TRBJ2-3, with 8 bases aligning to TRBD1. The CDR3 runs to 16 residues. Germline V CDR1 and CDR2: MGHRA, YSYEKL. Trimming at V came to 4 bases and at J to 2 bases, leaving 8 bases not matched to a gene. The CDR3 coding sequence is TGCGCCAGCAGCCTTAGACAGGGGACGACCACAGATACGCAGTATTTT. Translated: CASSLRQGTTTDTQYF.

This chain links TRBV5-5 with TRBJ2-1, with 7 bases matching TRBD2. Trimming cost V 2 bases and J 0 bases; bases outside gene matches: 2. CDR1 SGHKS and CDR2 YYEKEE come from the germline V gene (reference sequence). This CDR3 is 15 amino acids long. CDR3 coding DNA: TGTGCCAGCAGCTTCGGGGGGAGCTCCTACAATGAGCAGTTCTTC. Its protein is CASSFGGSSYNEQFF. The full variable domain, rest sourced from reference TRBV5-5 and TRBJ2-1, is DAGVTQSPTHLIKTRGQQVTLRCSPISGHKSVSWYQQVLGQGPQFIFQYYEKEERGRGNFPDRFSARQFPNYSSELNVNALLLGDSALYLCASSFGGSSYNEQFFGPGTRLTVL.

The chain combines TRBV19 with TRBJ2-4; 12 bases are a match to TRBD1. Per germline, CDR1 LNHDA and CDR2 SQIVND (reference sequence). This CDR3 region has 16 residues. With V trimmed by 2 bases and J by 7 bases, 6 bases remained unmatched. The CDR3: CASSITGTGGSNIQYF. The CDR3 bases are TGTGCCAGTAGTATAACCGGGACAGGGGGCAGCAACATTCAGTACTTC.

The chain recombines TRBV9 with TRBJ2-3, with D maybe TRBD2 (7 bases). This CDR3 contains 13 residues. V dropped 5 bases and J dropped 2 bases, with 9 bases sitting between them. Germline V lookup: CDR1 SGDLS, CDR2 YYNGEE. The CDR3 DNA reads as TGTGCCAGCAGGGGGGGGGCCACAGATACGCAGTATTTT. It yields the protein CASRGGATDTQYF.

This sequence joins TRBV28 and TRBJ1-4, with TRBD1 matching over 7 bases. The CDR3 covers 14 residues. V shed 5 bases and J 11 bases; nucleotides not matched to a gene: 11. The V gene's germline CDR1 is MDHEN and CDR2 SYDVKM. The CDR3: CASSGQATGWKLFF. As DNA, the CDR3 is TGTGCCAGCAGTGGACAGGCGACCGGGTGGAAACTGTTTTTT.

This chain joins TRBV28 and TRBJ1-1; TRBD1 matches 7 bases. From germline, CDR1 is MDHEN and CDR2 SYDVKM. This CDR3 is 15 amino acids long. Unmatched junction bases numbered 8, after V lost 4 bases and J lost 3 bases. The CDR3 spells CASSSPQGWDTEAFF. The DNA for the CDR3 is TGTGCCAGCAGTTCGCCACAGGGGTGGGACACTGAAGCTTTCTTT.